This is a list of T cell receptor beta chains from one sample in a study of T cell repertoires in cytomegalovirus infection. TCRdb re-analysed the reads in MiXCR, keeping a single row per CDR3 protein. The sample carries some 700,000 distinct CDR3 sequences, approximately 40% recorded once. Sample: PBMCs. These receptors were collected from a human donor in good health (CMV status not recorded). Some clones in this sample may be carry-over from other donors' samples. CDR3s include the opening cysteine and the closing phenylalanine or tryptophan. A D gene is named only where the DNA matches it firmly. The size field is filled for only some rows; it gives once, few, many or a size class.

abundance,j_gene,v_gene,d_gene,CDR3nt,CDR3aa
many,TRBJ2-4,TRBV12-3/TRBV12-4,-,TGTGCCAGCAATGTTGGGGGACCCACTCTAGCCAAAAACATTCAGTACTTC,CASNVGGPTLAKNIQYF
few,TRBJ2-7,TRBV7-2,TRBD1,TGTGCCAGCAGCTCCCTCCGGGACAGGGTCTACGAGCAGTACTTC,CASSSLRDRVYEQYF
-,TRBJ2-1,TRBV20-1,TRBD1,TGCAGTGCTAGAGGGGGGACAGGGAACCCGAATGAGCAGTTCTTC,CSARGGTGNPNEQFF
-,TRBJ2-5,TRBV7-2,TRBD2,TGTGCCAGCAGCTTAGTCAGCGGGAGGGCCAGAGCGACCCAGTACTTC,CASSLVSGRARATQYF
-,TRBJ2-7,TRBV7-2,TRBD2,TGTGCCAGCAGCTTTGGGGGAGGGCCCCACGAGCAGTACTTC,CASSFGGGPHEQYF
many,TRBJ1-3,TRBV12-3/TRBV12-4,-,TGTGCCAGCAGCCAAGAGCTCCGATCTGGGGACACCATATATTTT,CASSQELRSGDTIYF
few,TRBJ2-1,TRBV5-4,-,TGTGCCAGCAGCCGGGGCGCGAAATACAATGAGCAGTTCTTC,CASSRGAKYNEQFF
-,TRBJ1-1,TRBV7-8,-,TGTGCCAGCAGCCCGGCGGGGGGGGCTGAAGCTTTCTTT,CASSPAGGAEAFF
-,TRBJ1-1,TRBV19,-,TGTGCCAGCCCGGCCGAGGGGGACACTGAAGCTTTCTTT,CASPAEGDTEAFF
-,TRBJ2-3,TRBV24-1,-,TGTGCCACCAGTGGTCGAGTGGGGTTCACAGATACGCAGTATTTT,CATSGRVGFTDTQYF
-,TRBJ2-5,TRBV7-6,-,TGTGCCAGCAGCTTTTACGGGAAGGAGACCCAGTACTTC,CASSFYGKETQYF
-,TRBJ2-7,TRBV25-1,TRBD2,TGTGCCAGCAGTGGAGCGGGGGGGGCCTACGAGCAGTACTTC,CASSGAGGAYEQYF
-,TRBJ2-3,TRBV6-8,TRBD2,TGTGCCAGCAACCTAGGACTAGCGGGAGGCAGAGATACGCAGTATTTT,CASNLGLAGGRDTQYF
-,TRBJ1-1,TRBV28,-,TGTGCCAGCAGTTACCCGGGGCTGACCATGAACACTGAAGCTTTCTTT,CASSYPGLTMNTEAFF
-,TRBJ1-1,TRBV28,TRBD1,TGTGCCAGCAGTTCGATCTACGGGACAGGGGGGAGCAGGTCTGAAGCTTTCTTT,CASSSIYGTGGSRSEAFF
-,TRBJ2-3,TRBV7-2,-,TGTGCCAGCAGCCGGGGGATAAGCACAGATACGCAGTATTTT,CASSRGISTDTQYF
-,TRBJ1-5,TRBV28,-,TGTGCCAGCTTTAGGGGTCTTTCACCCCAGCATTTT,CASFRGLSPQHF
-,TRBJ2-7,TRBV28,TRBD1,TGTGCCAGCAGTTGGGGCCTAGGAGAGGGGGCTAGCTTCTACGAGCAGTACTTC,CASSWGLGEGASFYEQYF
few,TRBJ2-2,TRBV7-3,TRBD2,TGTGCCAGCAGCATTAGCGGGGGGGAATATACCGGGGAGCTGTTTTTT,CASSISGGEYTGELFF
few,TRBJ1-2,TRBV7-3,TRBD1,TGTGCCAGCAGCTTTGGACAGGGGAGCGGCTACACCTTC,CASSFGQGSGYTF
-,TRBJ2-7,TRBV12-3/TRBV12-4,TRBD1,TGTGCCAGCAGTCTCCATGGACAGGGTCCCTACGAGCAGTACTTC,CASSLHGQGPYEQYF
few,TRBJ1-2,TRBV6-5,-,TGTGCCAGCAGTTACGGCCCAGTCCTGACTAACTATGGCTACACCTTC,CASSYGPVLTNYGYTF
-,TRBJ1-4,TRBV7-2,-,TGTGCCAGCAGCTTAGAGGGACACCTTAATGAAACACTGTTTTTT,CASSLEGHLNETLFF
few,TRBJ1-5,TRBV30,-,TGTGCCTGGAGTGTAGACACGGGAAGCAATCAGCCCCAGCATTTT,CAWSVDTGSNQPQHF
few,TRBJ1-5,TRBV20-1,-,TGCAGTGCGAGCCCCGGGACTTCACGGGGCAATCAGCCCCAGCATTTT,CSASPGTSRGNQPQHF
few,TRBJ2-7,TRBV6-6,TRBD1,TGTGCCAGCAGTTTGACCCTACCGACAGGGGACAGTGAGCAGTACTTC,CASSLTLPTGDSEQYF
-,TRBJ2-3,TRBV12-3/TRBV12-4,TRBD2,TGTGCCAGCAGTTTTGGTCTAGCGGGAGTAACAGATACGCAGTATTTT,CASSFGLAGVTDTQYF
-,TRBJ2-3,TRBV7-3,TRBD2,TGTGCCAGCAGCTTAACGGTGACTAGCGGGGGGATCACAGATACGCAGTATTTT,CASSLTVTSGGITDTQYF
many,TRBJ2-1,TRBV27,TRBD1,TGTGCCAGCAGCCCGGGACAGGTGTTGGATGAGCAGTTCTTC,CASSPGQVLDEQFF
-,TRBJ1-3,TRBV28,-,TGTGCCAGCACTCCCCTGGGCAGGAAAACAGGTGGTGCTGGAAACACCATATATTTT,CASTPLGRKTGGAGNTIYF
few,TRBJ2-3,TRBV9,-,TGTGCCAGCAGCGTAGGGGGACGGCGGAAAAGCACAGATACGCAGTATTTT,CASSVGGRRKSTDTQYF
-,TRBJ2-1,TRBV4-1,TRBD2,TGCGCCAGCAGCTCACACTCACTAGCGGTCGGAGGCCCCGGTGAGCAGTTCTTC,CASSSHSLAVGGPGEQFF
few,TRBJ2-2,TRBV6-2/TRBV6-3,TRBD2,TGTGCCAGCAGTTATCTTCTGGGAGGGCGGCACACCGGGGAGCTGTTTTTT,CASSYLLGGRHTGELFF
once,TRBJ2-5,TRBV5-6,-,TGTGCCAGCAGCTCTACCATATTGGAGACCCAGTACTTC,CASSSTILETQYF
-,TRBJ2-3,TRBV19,-,TGTGCCAGTAGTATAGATCCCCGTGTATTGGTCGCAGATACGCAGTATTTT,CASSIDPRVLVADTQYF
-,TRBJ2-3,TRBV7-2,-,TGTGCCAGCAGCCAGCACCCCGTTCAGGACACAGATACGCAGTATTTT,CASSQHPVQDTDTQYF
-,TRBJ2-7,TRBV2,TRBD1,TGTGCCAGCAGTGGGGACAGGGGGCGCAACGAGCAGTACTTC,CASSGDRGRNEQYF
many,TRBJ2-3,TRBV7-9,-,TGTGCCAGCAGCCCTTGGGGACGCACAGATACGCAGTATTTT,CASSPWGRTDTQYF
-,TRBJ2-7,TRBV6-1,-,TGTGCCAGCATTGAACGGGGAACTACCTACGAGCAGTACTTC,CASIERGTTYEQYF
few,TRBJ2-1,TRBV28,-,TGTGCCAGCAGTCACCGGGCCCTGGGTTACAATGAGCAGTTCTTC,CASSHRALGYNEQFF
-,TRBJ1-5,TRBV5-1,-,TGCGCCAGCAGCTTGGAAGGGGATCGGCCCCAGCATTTT,CASSLEGDRPQHF
-,TRBJ1-1,TRBV29-1,-,TGCAGCGTTGGGGGGGGTAACACTGAAGCTTTCTTT,CSVGGGNTEAFF
once,TRBJ1-5,TRBV6-5,-,TGTGCCAGCAGTTTTCTTACCGGTTCACAGCCCCAGCATTTT,CASSFLTGSQPQHF
-,TRBJ1-1,TRBV10-3,-,TGTGCCATCAGTCCGAACAGGAACACTGAAGCTTTCTTT,CAISPNRNTEAFF
once,TRBJ2-7,TRBV25-1,-,TGTGCCAGCAGGAAGGTAGCTGATCGCGAGCAGTACTTC,CASRKVADREQYF
-,TRBJ2-7,TRBV6-1,-,TGTGCCAGCACGAGGGCCGACAGCTCCTACGAGCAGTACTTC,CASTRADSSYEQYF
few,TRBJ2-1,TRBV6-5,-,TGTGCCAGCAGTTACTGGTCCCCCCCTAGAGATGAGCAGTTCTTC,CASSYWSPPRDEQFF
-,TRBJ2-5,TRBV19,-,TGTGCCAGTAGCCACTCCGGAACGAGAGAGACCCAGTACTTC,CASSHSGTRETQYF
-,TRBJ2-7,TRBV5-1,-,TGCGCCAGCAGCGGACCCTCCGTGCCCTCCTACGAGCAGTCCTTC,CASSGPSVPSYEQSF
many,TRBJ2-1,TRBV7-6,TRBD2,TGTGCCAGCGGGACTAGCGGATACAATGAGCAGTTCTTC,CASGTSGYNEQFF
few,TRBJ2-7,TRBV7-9,-,TGTGCCAGCAGCTTTACGACCGCCAACGAGCAGTACTTC,CASSFTTANEQYF
-,TRBJ1-4,TRBV6-6,-,TGTGCCAGCAGTTACTCGGTCGGGAATGAAAAACTGTTTTTT,CASSYSVGNEKLFF
-,TRBJ2-3,TRBV4-2,-,TGTGCCAGCAGCCGTAGCGTGAGGAACGGCGCAGATACGCAGTATTTT,CASSRSVRNGADTQYF